The 3 T cell receptor beta chains in this list originate from one sample, sequenced in a study of response to subunit inactivated influenza vaccine. TCRdb independently ran MiXCR on the RT-PCR reads; one entry per CDR3 protein. The table has hundreds of thousands of distinct CDR3 sequences, 10% to 15% seen once. Sequences were derived from PBMCs from blood, sampled 35 to 45 days after vaccination. The source is a man aged 50-59 years who received an inactivated influenza vaccine.

The chain carries TRBV6-1 and TRBJ2-2, with D perhaps TRBD2 (5 bases). V was pared by 5 bases and J by 7 bases, with 14 bases between. CDR1 is MNHNS and CDR2 is SASEGT in the germline V gene. The CDR3 covers 14 residues. The CDR3 nucleotides read TGTGCCAGCAGTCCCGATAGCGTCCACGGGGAGCTGTTTTTT. This codes for CASSPDSVHGELFF.

The rearrangement joins TRBV7-2 to TRBJ1-4; TRBD1 might be the D (6 bases). The V gene's germline CDR1 is SGHTA and CDR2 FQGNSA. V dropped 4 bases and J dropped 7 bases, with 13 bases sitting between them. This CDR3 contains 14 residues. DNA for the CDR3: TGTGCCAGCAGCTCACAGGGATTTTCTGAAAAACTGTTTTTT. As protein: CASSSQGFSEKLFF.

The gene calls are TRBV12-3 or TRBV12-4 and TRBJ2-7, with D perhaps matching TRBD1 (6 bases). The CDR3 is made up of 13 amino acids. V shed 6 bases and J shed 10 bases, with 19 bases lying between them. Written as DNA, the CDR3 is TGTGCCAGCAGCTATAGGGCAAGACAGGTTCAGTACTTC. It translates to CASSYRARQVQYF.